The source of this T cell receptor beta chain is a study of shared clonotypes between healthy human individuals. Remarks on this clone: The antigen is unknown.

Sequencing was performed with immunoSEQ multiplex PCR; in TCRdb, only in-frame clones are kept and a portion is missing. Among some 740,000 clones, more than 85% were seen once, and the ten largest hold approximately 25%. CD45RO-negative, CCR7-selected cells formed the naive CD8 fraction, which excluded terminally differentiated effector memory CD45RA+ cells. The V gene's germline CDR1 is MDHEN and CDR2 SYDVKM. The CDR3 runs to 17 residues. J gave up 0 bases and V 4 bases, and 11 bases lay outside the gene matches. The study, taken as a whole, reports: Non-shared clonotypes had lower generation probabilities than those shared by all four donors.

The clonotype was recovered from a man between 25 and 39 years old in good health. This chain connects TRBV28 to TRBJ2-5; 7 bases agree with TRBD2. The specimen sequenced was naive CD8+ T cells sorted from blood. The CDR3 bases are TGTGCCAGCAGTTCTCTGATCGCGGGAGATAACCAAGAGACCCAGTACTTC. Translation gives CASSSLIAGDNQETQYF.